This T cell receptor beta chain is from a study of T cell responses to AZD1222 COVID-19 vaccine. Per germline, CDR1 MNHEY and CDR2 SMNVEV (reference sequence). The length of the CDR3 is 14 residues. V lost 2 bases and J 8 bases, leaving 15 bases between the germline ends. The protocol was immunoSEQ multiplex PCR, while the TCRdb copy is restricted to in-frame clones and leaves out a portion. Of 160,000 or so clones detected, approximately 90% appear once; the ten largest clones hold 1.5% to 2%. Source: peripheral blood, taken on day 0 of AZD1222 vaccination. The origin of this receptor is an adult in good health. The chain couples TRBV27 to TRBJ1-2; tentative D call: TRBD1 (6 bases). CDR3 in DNA: TGTGCCAGCAGTTTAAACGCTTACAGGGTCGGCTACACCTTC. This gives the protein CASSLNAYRVGYTF.